These T cell receptor beta chains were read from a single sample in a study of shared clonotypes between healthy human individuals. Generated by immunoSEQ multiplex PCR, the TCRdb table keeps only in-frame clones and is missing some. Of some 2,100,000 clones in the sample, 95% were seen once. The sequencing input was naive CD4+ T cells sorted from blood. Source of these receptors: a young man in good health. Each CDR3 is given with its conserved first and last residue. D genes are given only for firm matches. The size of a clone is reported for some rows only, either as once, few or many, or as a class for expanded clones.

TRBJ1-2,TRBV6-1,.,.,TGTGCCAGCAGCTTCCCGCGCGGCTATGGCTACACCTTC,CASSFPRGYGYTF
TRBJ2-3,TRBV7-9,TRBD2,.,TGTGCCAGCACCAATCGCGAGGCTAGCGGGGGGGCCCTTACAGATACGCAGTATTTT,CASTNREASGGALTDTQYF
TRBJ1-1,TRBV18,TRBD1,once,TGTGCCAGCTCACAGGGACAGGGCGGCACTGAAGCTTTCTTT,CASSQGQGGTEAFF
TRBJ2-1,TRBV29-1,.,.,TGCAGCGGCAAACCCGCTCGTCTTAGCGGAAGCTCCTACAATGAGCAGTTCTTC,CSGKPARLSGSSYNEQFF
TRBJ1-1,TRBV18,.,.,TGTGCCAGCTCACCGCCGGGACGTAATATGAACACTGAAGCTTTCTTT,CASSPPGRNMNTEAFF
TRBJ2-5,TRBV5-1,.,.,TGCGCCAGCAGCTTGGGGTTCGAGACCCAGTACTTC,CASSLGFETQYF
TRBJ1-2,TRBV5-4,.,.,TGTGCCAGCAGCCGCGAGCAGGGGACATATGGCTACACCTTC,CASSREQGTYGYTF
TRBJ2-5,TRBV6-1,TRBD2,.,TGTGCCAGCAACCTACTAGCGGGCCGGCCGGAGACCCAGTACTTC,CASNLLAGRPETQYF
TRBJ1-2,TRBV7-2,.,.,TGTGCCAGCAGCTTAGCGGGGCCAGGGGTTTGGCACTATGGCTACACCTTC,CASSLAGPGVWHYGYTF
TRBJ1-2,TRBV6-4,.,.,TGTGCCAGCAGTGACTCCTCGGGTAGGGGCTATGGCTACACCTTC,CASSDSSGRGYGYTF
TRBJ1-2,TRBV6-6,TRBD1,.,TGTGCCAGCAATAAAGACAGGGGGATGCCCTATGGCTACACCTTC,CASNKDRGMPYGYTF
TRBJ2-5,TRBV11-3,.,.,TGTGCCAGCAGCGCGGGACTGTCCGGAAGGGAGACCCAGTACTTC,CASSAGLSGRETQYF
TRBJ1-5,TRBV6-5,TRBD1,.,TGTGCCAGCAGCTCGGGACAGGGTGGGAGTCAGCCCCAGCATTTT,CASSSGQGGSQPQHF
TRBJ2-3,TRBV6-6,TRBD2,.,TGTGCCAGCAGTGGCATCGCGGGGGGGATAGATACGCAGTATTTT,CASSGIAGGIDTQYF
TRBJ1-1,TRBV29-1,TRBD1,.,TGCAGCGTTCACAGGGGAGTTAGCACTGAAGCTTTCTTT,CSVHRGVSTEAFF
TRBJ1-1,TRBV10-3,.,once,TGTGCCATCAGTGACTCCGGGGGAGATAACACTGAAGCTTTCTTT,CAISDSGGDNTEAFF
TRBJ1-5,TRBV4-3,TRBD1,.,TGCGCCAGCAGCCAAGATTGGGGACAGGGGACACTAGGATTAAATCAGCCCCAGCATTTT,CASSQDWGQGTLGLNQPQHF
TRBJ2-2,TRBV11-2,.,.,TGTGCCAGCAGGCCCAATAGCGTTGTGCTGTTTTTT,CASRPNSVVLFF
TRBJ1-5,TRBV27,.,.,TGTGCCAGCAGTTTCGGGGTCAATCAGCCCCAGCATTTT,CASSFGVNQPQHF
TRBJ2-6,TRBV7-9,TRBD1,once,TGTGCCAGCAGCTCCTCGACAGGGGGGAGCTCTGGGGCCAACGTCCTGACTTTC,CASSSSTGGSSGANVLTF
TRBJ2-7,TRBV5-4,.,once,TGTGCCAGTTCAAATCACGTCGGTGCCTACGAGCAGTACTTC,CASSNHVGAYEQYF
TRBJ2-5,TRBV5-5,TRBD2,.,TGTGCCAGCAGCTTGGGCGGGAGGCCCCAAGAGACCCAGTACTTC,CASSLGGRPQETQYF
TRBJ2-1,TRBV6-5,.,.,TGTGCCAGCACCCGGGCGAAGGGTTCCAATGAGCAGTTCTTC,CASTRAKGSNEQFF
TRBJ1-2,TRBV5-1,.,.,TGCGCCAGCGCCTCCGGGACGGAAGCTAACTATGGCTACACCTTC,CASASGTEANYGYTF
TRBJ2-1,TRBV7-2,.,.,TGTGCCAGCAGCTTCATATGGGGTGAGCAGTTCTTC,CASSFIWGEQFF
TRBJ2-5,TRBV5-1,TRBD1,.,TGCGCCAGCAGCACGGGGACAGTCCAAGAGACCCAGTACTTC,CASSTGTVQETQYF
TRBJ1-1,TRBV18,.,.,TGTGCCAGCTCACCCATCACGGGTTACACTGAAGCTTTCTTT,CASSPITGYTEAFF
TRBJ2-5,TRBV6-6,.,.,TGTGCCAGCACCGCCGGGGTGAAAACCCAGTACTTC,CASTAGVKTQYF
TRBJ1-4,TRBV6-1,.,.,TGTGCCAGCGGGTCGGGGGGCGATGATGAAAAACTGTTTTTT,CASGSGGDDEKLFF
TRBJ1-5,TRBV10-2,.,.,TGCGCCAGCAGTGACGGACTCTATAGCAATCAGCCCCAGCATTTT,CASSDGLYSNQPQHF
TRBJ1-1,TRBV28,.,.,TGTGCCAGCAGTTTATTGGGAGCCATGAACACTGAAGCTTTCTTT,CASSLLGAMNTEAFF
TRBJ1-2,TRBV9,TRBD1,.,TGTGCCAGCAGCGGGACAGGCCGTAACTATGGCTACACCTTC,CASSGTGRNYGYTF
TRBJ2-7,TRBV2,TRBD1,.,TGTGCCAGCAGCCCCCCCGGACAGGGTGGGTACGAGCAGTACTTC,CASSPPGQGGYEQYF
TRBJ2-1,TRBV9,TRBD1,once,TGTGCCAGCAGCAGGGACAGCTACAATGAGCAGTTCTTC,CASSRDSYNEQFF
TRBJ2-2,TRBV11-2,.,.,TGTGCCAGCAGCTTAGCTGGGACTCCCGCCACCGGGGAGCTGTTTTTT,CASSLAGTPATGELFF
TRBJ2-3,TRBV5-4,TRBD1,.,TGTGCCAGCAGCCCGGACAGGGGTGGGGATACGCAGTATTTT,CASSPDRGGDTQYF
TRBJ2-3,TRBV10-3,TRBD1,.,TGTGCCGCCACAGGGGCGAATCTCACAGATACGCAGTATTTT,CAATGANLTDTQYF
TRBJ1-6,TRBV5-1,.,.,TGCGCCAGCAGGGACGGCCAGGAGTATTCACCCCTCCACTTT,CASRDGQEYSPLHF
TRBJ1-1,TRBV19,TRBD1,.,TGTGCCAGTAGGGATCCCGGGACAGCGAACACTGAAGCTTTCTTT,CASRDPGTANTEAFF
TRBJ2-7,TRBV6-6,TRBD1,.,TGTGCCAGCAGTTACGACAGGGGTTCCTACGAGCAGTACTTC,CASSYDRGSYEQYF
TRBJ2-7,TRBV19,TRBD2,.,TGTGCCAGTAGACGAGGGGGGAGGGCTTCCCCGGGACTAGCGGGGGAAGGCGAGCAGTACTTC,CASRRGGRASPGLAGEGEQYF
TRBJ1-5,TRBV28,TRBD1,.,TGTGCCAGCAGTATCCTCGGACAGGGACGTCAGCCCCAGCATTTT,CASSILGQGRQPQHF
TRBJ1-5,TRBV7-7,.,.,TGTGCTAGCAGCTTAACGGAGGGTCAGCCCCAGCATTTT,CASSLTEGQPQHF
TRBJ2-1,TRBV7-8,.,.,TGTGCCAGCAGCGAGACCCTCAATGAGCAGTTCTTC,CASSETLNEQFF
TRBJ1-2,TRBV5-4,TRBD1,.,TGTGCCAGCAGCTCCCCCGGGACAGGGGTTAACTATGGCTACACCTTC,CASSSPGTGVNYGYTF
TRBJ1-3,TRBV5-1,TRBD1,once,TGCGCCAGCAGCGTAACAGGGGAAACTGGAAACACCATATATTTT,CASSVTGETGNTIYF
TRBJ1-6,TRBV5-6,.,.,TGTGCCAGCAACCTTAGGGGGGCGACATTACCCCTCCACTTT,CASNLRGATLPLHF
TRBJ2-7,TRBV5-1,.,.,TGCGCCAGCAGCCCGGGGGACAGCTCCTACGAGCAGTACTTC,CASSPGDSSYEQYF
TRBJ2-6,TRBV28,TRBD1,.,TGTGCCAGCAGCGGTGCAGGGGGCCCTCTCTCTGGGGCCAACGTCCTGACTTTC,CASSGAGGPLSGANVLTF
TRBJ2-2,TRBV10-3,.,once,TGTGCCATCAGTGGCCGCATCGGGCGTGGGAACACCGGGGAGCTGTTTTTT,CAISGRIGRGNTGELFF
TRBJ2-7,TRBV10-3,TRBD1,.,TGTGCCATCAGTCAAGGACAGGGGGGCGAGCAGTACTTC,CAISQGQGGEQYF
TRBJ2-3,TRBV11-3,.,.,TGTGCCAGCAGCTTAGGGGGGGACTTAGATACGCAGTATTTT,CASSLGGDLDTQYF
TRBJ2-3,TRBV5-1,.,.,TGCGCCAGCAGCTCGCCGGACGGCACAGATACGCAGTATTTT,CASSSPDGTDTQYF
TRBJ2-2,TRBV6-1,.,.,TGTGCCAGCAAGGGGTCGGACACCGGGGAGCTGTTTTTT,CASKGSDTGELFF
TRBJ2-1,TRBV28,.,.,TGTGCCAGCAGGATAAGGAATGAGCAGTTCTTC,CASRIRNEQFF